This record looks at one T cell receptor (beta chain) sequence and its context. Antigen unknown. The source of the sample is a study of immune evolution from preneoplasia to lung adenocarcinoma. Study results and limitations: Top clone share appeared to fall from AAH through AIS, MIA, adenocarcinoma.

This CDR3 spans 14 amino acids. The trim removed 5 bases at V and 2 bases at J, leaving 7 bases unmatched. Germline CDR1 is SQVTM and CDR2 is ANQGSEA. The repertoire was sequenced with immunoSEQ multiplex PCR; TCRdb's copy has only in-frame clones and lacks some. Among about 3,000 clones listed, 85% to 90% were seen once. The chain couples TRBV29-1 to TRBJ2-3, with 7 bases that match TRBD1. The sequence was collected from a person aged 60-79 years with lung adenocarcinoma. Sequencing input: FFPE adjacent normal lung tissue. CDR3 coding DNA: TGCAGCGTTAGGGGACAGTACCTCACAGATACGCAGTATTTT. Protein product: CSVRGQYLTDTQYF.